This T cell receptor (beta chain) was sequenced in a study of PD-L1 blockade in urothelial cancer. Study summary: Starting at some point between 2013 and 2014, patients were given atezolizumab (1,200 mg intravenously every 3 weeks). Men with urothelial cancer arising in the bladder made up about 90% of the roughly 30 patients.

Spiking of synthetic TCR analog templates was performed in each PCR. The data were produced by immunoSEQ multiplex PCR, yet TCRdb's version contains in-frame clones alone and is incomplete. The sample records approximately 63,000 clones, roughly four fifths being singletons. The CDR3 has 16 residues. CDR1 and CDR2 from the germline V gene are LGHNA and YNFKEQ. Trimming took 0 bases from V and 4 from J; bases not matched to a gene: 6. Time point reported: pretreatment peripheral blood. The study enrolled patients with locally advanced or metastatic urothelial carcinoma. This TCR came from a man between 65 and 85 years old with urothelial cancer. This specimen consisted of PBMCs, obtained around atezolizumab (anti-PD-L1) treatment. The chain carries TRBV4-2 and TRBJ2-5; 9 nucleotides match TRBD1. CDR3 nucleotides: TGTGCCAGCAGCCAAGATTCGGGACAGGGCTCAGAGACCCAGTACTTC. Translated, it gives CASSQDSGQGSETQYF.